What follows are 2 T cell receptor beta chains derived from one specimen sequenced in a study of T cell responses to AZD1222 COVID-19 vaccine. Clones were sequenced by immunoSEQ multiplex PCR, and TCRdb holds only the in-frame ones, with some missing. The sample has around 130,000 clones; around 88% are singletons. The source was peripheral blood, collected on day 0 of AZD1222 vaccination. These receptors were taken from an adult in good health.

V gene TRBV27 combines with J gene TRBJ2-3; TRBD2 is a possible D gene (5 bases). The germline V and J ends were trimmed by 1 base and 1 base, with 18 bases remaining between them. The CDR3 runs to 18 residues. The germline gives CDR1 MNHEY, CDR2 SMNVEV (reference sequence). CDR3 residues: CASSLFEVEGAGTDTQYF. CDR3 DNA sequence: TGTGCCAGCAGTTTATTCGAGGTTGAGGGAGCGGGCACAGATACGCAGTATTTT.

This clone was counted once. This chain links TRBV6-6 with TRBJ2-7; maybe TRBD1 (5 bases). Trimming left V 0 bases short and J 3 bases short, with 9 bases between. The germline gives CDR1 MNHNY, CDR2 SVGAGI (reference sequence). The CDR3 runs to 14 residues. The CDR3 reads CASSYSGQGYEQYF. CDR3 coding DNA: TGTGCCAGCAGTTACTCGGGGCAGGGCTACGAGCAGTACTTC.